The rows below give T cell receptor beta chains drawn from one sample of a study of control samples from healthy donors and cancer patients. Sequencing used immunoSEQ multiplex PCR; TCRdb keeps in-frame clones, though not all of them. The table shows 90,000 to 150,000 clones, with more than 80% occurring only once. The sample was blood. Receptors were obtained from a man aged 50-60 years in good health. CDR3s include the opening cysteine and the closing phenylalanine or tryptophan. The D gene is left open where the match is weak. Size is stated for part of the rows, as once, few or many counts, or as a class when the clone is expanded.

TRBJ1-2	NA	TRBV27	once	12	CAAGWDRDGYTF	TGTGCGGCAGGGTGGGATAGAGATGGCTACACCTTC
TRBJ2-1	TRBD1	TRBV19	few	15	CASSSGTGGFDEQFF	TGTGCCAGTAGTTCCGGAACAGGGGGCTTCGATGAGCAGTTCTTC
TRBJ2-7	TRBD2	TRBV7-2	NA	15	CASSFTSGASYEQYF	TGTGCCAGCAGCTTCACTAGCGGGGCGTCCTACGAGCAGTACTTC
TRBJ1-5	NA	TRBV30	NA	16	CAWSAPLTLGGQPQHF	TGTGCCTGGAGTGCCCCCCTGACACTGGGGGGCCAGCCCCAGCATTTT
TRBJ1-6	TRBD1	TRBV5-1	NA	16	CASSTQQGALNSPLHF	TGCGCCAGCAGCACACAACAGGGGGCGCTGAATTCACCCCTCCACTTT
TRBJ1-1	TRBD1	TRBV4-2	NA	17	CASSQGTGGGSGTEAFF	TGTGCCAGCAGCCAAGGAACAGGGGGCGGGTCGGGCACTGAAGCTTTCTTT
TRBJ2-7	TRBD1	TRBV28	NA	14	CASSFRDSPYEQYF	TGTGCCAGCAGTTTCCGGGACAGCCCCTACGAGCAGTACTTC
TRBJ1-2	NA	TRBV18	NA	15	CASSPWTQANYGYTF	TGTGCCAGCTCACCCTGGACCCAAGCTAACTATGGCTACACCTTC
TRBJ1-1	NA	TRBV6-6	once	14	CASSYGGYNTEAFF	TGTGCCAGCAGTTACGGGGGATATAACACTGAAGCTTTCTTT
TRBJ2-7	NA	TRBV6-5	NA	14	CASREGGGVDEQYF	TGTGCCAGCAGAGAGGGAGGGGGGGTTGACGAGCAGTACTTC
TRBJ2-7	TRBD1	TRBV5-4	NA	15	CASSLTGTGLNEQYF	TGTGCCAGCAGCTTGACCGGGACAGGGCTCAACGAGCAGTACTTC
TRBJ1-1	NA	TRBV25-1	NA	16	CASTGGGGKVGTEAFF	TGTGCCAGCACGGGGGGAGGGGGTAAGGTTGGCACTGAAGCTTTCTTT
TRBJ2-3	NA	TRBV6-5	NA	15	CASLTQNGVTDTQYF	TGTGCCAGCCTAACCCAAAACGGGGTCACAGATACGCAGTATTTT
TRBJ2-3	NA	TRBV3-1/TRBV3-2	NA	12	CASSDSNIAQYF	TGTGCCAGCAGCGACAGTAATATTGCGCAGTATTTT
TRBJ1-2	NA	TRBV6-5	NA	14	CASSSGERISGYTF	TGTGCCAGCAGTTCAGGGGAAAGGATTTCTGGCTACACCTTC
TRBJ1-1	TRBD1	TRBV6-5	NA	13	CASSPDRVPFAFF	TGTGCCAGCAGTCCCGACAGGGTGCCTTTCGCTTTCTTT
TRBJ1-1	NA	TRBV9	NA	14	CASSVGGLPFEAFF	TGTGCCAGCAGCGTAGGGGGGTTGCCGTTTGAAGCTTTCTTT
TRBJ1-3	NA	TRBV11-2	NA	14	CASSRTGRGNTIYF	TGTGCCAGCAGCCGAACAGGGCGAGGAAACACCATATATTTT
TRBJ1-1	NA	TRBV6-5	few	15	CASSYGGVRNTEAFF	TGTGCCAGCAGTTACGGGGGCGTGAGGAACACTGAAGCTTTCTTT
TRBJ1-1	NA	TRBV19	NA	15	CASSIGARVNTEAFF	TGTGCCAGTAGTATAGGCGCCAGGGTGAACACTGAAGCTTTCTTT
TRBJ1-6	NA	TRBV9	NA	17	CASSAPRGLVNNSPLHF	TGTGCCAGCAGCGCCCCGAGGGGACTCGTAAATAATTCACCCCTCCACTTT
TRBJ1-5	NA	TRBV27	NA	12	CASSGKGQPQHF	TGTGCCAGCAGTGGGAAGGGGCAACCCCAGCATTTT
TRBJ1-1	TRBD1	TRBV5-1	NA	14	CASSIGTQGGEAFF	TGCGCCAGCAGCATTGGGACGCAGGGGGGTGAAGCTTTCTTT
TRBJ2-5	TRBD1	TRBV5-6	NA	15	CASSLEGRGQETQYF	TGTGCCAGCAGCTTGGAGGGCAGGGGGCAAGAGACCCAGTACTTC
TRBJ1-2	NA	TRBV5-1	NA	15	CASSPGGAPSYGYTF	TGCGCCAGCAGCCCCGGGGGGGCCCCCTCCTATGGCTACACCTTC
TRBJ1-6	NA	TRBV11-2	NA	14	CASRPLSTGSLLHF	TGTGCCAGCAGGCCTCTTAGTACCGGGAGTCTCCTCCACTTT
TRBJ1-1	NA	TRBV5-1	NA	18	CASSLGFGGSPKNTEAFF	TGCGCCAGCAGCTTGGGTTTTGGGGGGTCCCCTAAAAACACTGAAGCTTTCTTT
TRBJ2-7	NA	TRBV4-3	NA	15	CASSQGRGGSYEQYF	TGCGCCAGCAGCCAAGGGAGGGGAGGCTCCTACGAGCAGTACTTC
TRBJ1-5	NA	TRBV6-1	NA	16	CASSEIDPRGNQPQHF	TGTGCCAGCAGTGAAATCGATCCGAGGGGCAATCAGCCCCAGCATTTT
TRBJ1-5	NA	TRBV19	NA	12	CASSMGLQPQHF	TGTGCCAGTAGTATGGGACTTCAGCCCCAGCATTTT
TRBJ1-2	NA	TRBV10-2	NA	16	CASSESMGGRNYGYTF	TGCGCCAGCAGTGAGTCAATGGGGGGCCGAAACTATGGCTACACCTTC
TRBJ1-1	NA	TRBV30	NA	12	CAWSVRVTEAFF	TGTGCCTGGAGTGTAAGGGTCACTGAAGCTTTCTTT
TRBJ2-7	NA	TRBV9	NA	13	CASSVSDTYEQYF	TGTGCCAGCAGCGTCTCTGACACCTACGAGCAGTACTTC
TRBJ2-2	TRBD2	TRBV5-6	NA	14	CASSQTSGTGELFF	TGTGCCAGCAGTCAGACTAGCGGCACCGGGGAGCTGTTTTTT
TRBJ1-5	NA	TRBV5-8	NA	16	CASSGRTQVGNQPQHF	TGTGCCAGCAGCGGCAGGACTCAAGTGGGCAATCAGCCCCAGCATTTT
TRBJ2-5	TRBD2	TRBV7-8	once	15	CASSFSGGAGETQYF	TGTGCCAGCAGCTTTAGCGGGGGGGCGGGGGAGACCCAGTACTTC
TRBJ1-2	NA	TRBV29-1	NA	16	CSVEKKEQESNYGYTF	TGCAGCGTTGAAAAAAAGGAACAGGAATCTAACTATGGCTACACCTTC
TRBJ1-6	NA	TRBV19	NA	14	CASSIAGNNSPLHF	TGTGCCAGTAGTATTGCAGGGAACAATTCACCCCTCCACTTT
TRBJ1-4	TRBD1	TRBV2	NA	16	CASTTLPGQGGEKLFF	TGTGCCAGCACAACCCTCCCGGGACAGGGAGGTGAAAAACTGTTTTTT
TRBJ1-4	NA	TRBV6-5	NA	15	CASTQGRATNEKLFF	TGTGCCAGCACTCAGGGGCGAGCAACTAATGAAAAACTGTTTTTT
TRBJ1-1	NA	TRBV18	few	14	CASSPRSLNTEAFF	TGTGCCAGCTCACCACGTAGCCTGAACACTGAAGCTTTCTTT
TRBJ1-1	TRBD1	TRBV12-3/TRBV12-4	once	13	CASSLALTGWAFF	TGTGCCAGCAGTTTAGCCCTGACAGGGTGGGCTTTCTTT
TRBJ2-1	TRBD1	TRBV13	NA	16	CASSYAGQGAYNEQFF	TGTGCCAGCAGCTACGCCGGACAGGGGGCATACAATGAGCAGTTCTTC
TRBJ2-1	NA	TRBV11-3	NA	15	CASSLDSGPYNEQFF	TGTGCCAGCAGCTTAGATTCAGGGCCCTACAATGAGCAGTTCTTC
TRBJ2-3	NA	TRBV9	NA	12	CASSVEGITQYF	TGTGCCAGCAGCGTAGAAGGGATTACGCAGTATTTT
TRBJ1-2	NA	TRBV20-1	once	11	CSGREDYGYTF	TGCAGTGGGAGAGAGGACTATGGCTACACCTTC
TRBJ2-4	TRBD1	TRBV19	NA	20	CASSIVRGTGEYGAKNIQYF	TGTGCCAGTAGTATAGTTCGAGGGACAGGGGAATACGGAGCCAAAAACATTCAGTACTTC
TRBJ1-2	NA	TRBV7-2	few	15	CASSLDGGWTYGYTF	TGTGCCAGCAGCTTAGACGGTGGCTGGACCTATGGCTACACCTTC
TRBJ1-4	NA	TRBV6-1	NA	14	CASSEGGYHEKLFF	TGTGCCAGCAGTGAAGGGGGGTATCATGAAAAACTGTTTTTT
TRBJ1-2	NA	TRBV5-4	NA	13	CASSSTGFGGYTF	TGTGCCAGCAGCTCTACAGGGTTTGGCGGCTACACCTTC
TRBJ1-2	NA	TRBV6-4	NA	14	CASSAGGPNYGYTF	TGTGCCAGCAGTGCCGGGGGCCCGAACTATGGCTACACCTTC
TRBJ1-5	NA	TRBV4-2	NA	13	CASSQDRDQPQHF	TGTGCCAGCAGCCAAGATAGGGACCAGCCCCAGCATTTT
TRBJ2-5	TRBD1	TRBV15	NA	14	CATSRGDRAETQYF	TGTGCCACCAGCAGAGGGGACAGGGCTGAGACCCAGTACTTC
TRBJ1-1	NA	TRBV12-3/TRBV12-4	NA	13	CASSGQFYTEAFF	TGTGCCAGCAGTGGACAGTTCTACACTGAAGCTTTCTTT